This TCR beta chain was identified in a study of blood T cell repertoires in COVID-19. Study overall: Italy, Spain and the United States were the sources of the convalescent and acute COVID-19 samples.

This clone was seen once. V was pared by 5 bases and J by 8 bases, with 6 bases of the junction left unmatched. Germline V CDR1 and CDR2: MNHEY, SMNVEV (reference sequence). The CDR3 loop spans 13 amino acids. Sequencing was performed with immunoSEQ multiplex PCR; in TCRdb, only in-frame clones are kept and a portion is missing. There are fewer than 300,000 clones in the sample; over 75% occur only once, and 13% lies in the top ten. The sequencing input was peripheral blood. The sequence came from a human donor in a cohort sampled during active COVID-19. The genes are TRBV27 and TRBJ1-2, with TRBD1 matching 9 bases. CDR3 protein: CASSLRDREGYTF. The CDR3, as DNA: TGTGCCAGCAGTCTCCGGGACAGGGAAGGCTACACCTTC.